The T cell receptor beta chain described here comes from a study of cytomegalovirus exposure and HLA in healthy donors. Regarding the study as a whole: Roughly uniform sequencing depth across donors was assumed, possibly incorrectly.

Donors were nominally healthy when sampled, though unrecorded immune exposures were likely. Amplification used 60 Vbeta primers and 13 Jbeta primers. Clones were sequenced by immunoSEQ multiplex PCR, and TCRdb holds only the in-frame ones, with some missing. The sample lists around 120,000 clones; 80% to 90% were seen once. Comments on this clone: Antigen unknown.

The CDR3 sequence is 17 residues long. The germline V and J ends were trimmed by 1 base and 0 bases, with 15 bases remaining between them. Per germline, CDR1 SGHVS and CDR2 FNYEAQ. This clonotype originated in a man aged 50 to 60 in good health and CMV-seronegative. The V call is TRBV7-6, the J call TRBJ1-2; D not certain. The sequencing input was PBMCs. CDR3 sequence: CASSLGAELLTNYGYTF. In DNA form, the CDR3 reads TGTGCCAGCAGCTTAGGCGCGGAACTCCTAACTAACTATGGCTACACCTTC.